Presented here are 14 T cell receptor beta chains from one specimen sequenced in a study of Graves' ophthalmopathy and Graves' hyperthyroidism. Amplified TCR beta CDR3 regions were obtained using RNA transcripts as template. First-round RT-PCR relied on HTBI primers, and a second-round multiplex PCR came next. TCRdb reprocessed the multiplex PCR reads via MiXCR and lists one record per CDR3 protein. The table has 350,000 or so distinct CDR3 sequences, roughly 17% seen once. Sequenced sample: peripheral blood. The receptors were gathered from an adult man with Graves' ophthalmopathy.

This clonotype was counted at least ten times. The chain uses TRBV4-2 and TRBJ1-1; D call uncertain. Germline CDR1 reads LGHNA; CDR2 reads YNFKEQ. With 3 bases removed from V and 0 bases from J, the gap between germline ends came to 14 bases. The CDR3 loop spans 16 amino acids. The CDR3 region is CASSHPRRDMNTEAFF. The CDR3 DNA reads as TGTGCCAGCAGCCATCCCCGGAGGGATATGAACACTGAAGCTTTCTTT.

The chain carries TRBV28 and TRBJ2-4, with a tentative D call TRBD1 (6 bases). V shed 6 bases and J shed 0 bases, with 15 bases lying between them. The CDR3 has 16 residues. In germline, CDR1 is MDHEN, CDR2 SYDVKM. CDR3 DNA: TGTGCCAGCAGCCCACCAACAGGGTTAGCCAAAAACATTCAGTACTTC. The encoded protein is CASSPPTGLAKNIQYF.

This clonotype was seen repeatedly, ten times or more. V is TRBV20-1 and J is TRBJ2-5, with a tentative D call TRBD2 (7 bases). Trimming took off 3 bases at V and 2 bases at J, with 16 bases between the two ends. CDR1 DFQATT and CDR2 SNEGSKA come from the germline V gene (reference sequence). CDR3 size: 15 residues. This CDR3 is CSARWPGGEQETQYF. CDR3 DNA sequence: TGCAGTGCTAGGTGGCCGGGGGGCGAGCAAGAGACCCAGTACTTC.

This clonotype was observed at least ten times. CDR3 DNA: TGTGCCAGCAGCTTGCAACCGCCAGCTTTCTTT. Amino acid sequence: CASSLQPPAFF. The J gene is TRBJ1-1, the V gene TRBV11-3; the D is unclear. CDR1 is SGHNT, CDR2 YENEEA, per germline. The CDR3 runs 11 residues. Trimming removed 3 bases from V and 10 bases from J, with 9 bases in between.

This clonotype appeared a few times. Germline is not matched at one junction end, which may reflect a read error. This chain connects TRBV30 to TRBJ2-2, with 9 nucleotides matching TRBD1. Germline assignment: CDR1 GTSNPN and CDR2 SVGIG (reference sequence). This CDR3 is built from 16 residues. CDR3 in DNA: TGTGCCTGGAGGTTCCGGACAGGGGTTCGAGTCGGGGAGCTGCTTTTT. Translation gives CAWRFRTGVRVGELLF. The variable domain in full, with the rest retrieved from reference TRBV30 and TRBJ2-2, is SQTIHQWPATLVQPVGSPLSLECTVEGTSNPNLYWYRQAAGRGLQLLFYSVGIGQISSEVPQNLSASRPQDRQFILSSKKLLLSDSGFYLCAWRFRTGVRVGELLFGEGSRLTVL.

This clonotype came up a few times. The gene calls are TRBV4-3 and TRBJ2-5, with D uncertain. The CDR3 spans 15 residues. The germline gives CDR1 LGHNA, CDR2 YSLEER. Trimming removed 4 bases from V and 4 bases from J, with 16 bases in between. The CDR3 coding sequence is TGCGCCAGCAGCCGGACGGGCGAGATAGGAGAGACCCAGTACTTC. Its translation is CASSRTGEIGETQYF.

V usage is TRBV11-2 and J usage is TRBJ2-2; perhaps TRBD2 as D (6 bases). Trimming removed 7 bases at V and 1 base at J, with 13 bases between. The CDR3 contains 15 residues. The germline CDR1 and CDR2 sequences are SGHAT and FQNNGV. The CDR3 reads CASTQLGGNTGELFF. DNA for the CDR3: TGTGCCAGCACCCAATTGGGGGGGAACACCGGGGAGCTGTTTTTT. Based on the CDR3 plus reference TRBV11-2 and TRBJ2-2, the full variable domain is EAGVAQSPRYKIIEKRQSVAFWCNPISGHATLYWYQQILGQGPKLLIQFQNNGVVDDSQLPKDRFSAERLKGVDSTLKIQPAKLEDSAVYLCASTQLGGNTGELFFGEGSRLTVL.

Remarks on this clonotype: One base away lies a much larger clone, so this may be a sequencing read error. This chain joins TRBV28 and TRBJ2-7, with D unclear. Germline V gives CDR1 MDHEN, CDR2 SYDVKM. This CDR3 contains 14 residues. V lost 4 bases, J lost 3 bases, and 13 bases lay in between. The CDR3 protein is CASSSQVFIYEQYF. DNA for the CDR3: TGTGCCAGCAGTTCCCAGGTCTTCATCTACGAGCAGTACTTC.

This clonotype was seen ten or more times. The chain uses TRBV15 and TRBJ2-7, with 7 bases matching TRBD2. CDR1 is LNHNV and CDR2 is YYDKDF in the germline V gene (reference sequence). V lost 0 bases to trimming and J lost 5 bases; unmatched junction nucleotides: 7. This CDR3 has 15 amino acids. As DNA, the CDR3 is TGTGCCACCAGCAGAGACCTCGGGGGGTACCACGAGCAGTACTTC. Protein sequence: CATSRDLGGYHEQYF.

Concerning this clonotype: This may come from a read error, since a much larger clone is one base off. The chain employs TRBV12-3 or TRBV12-4 and TRBJ2-5, with a tentative D call TRBD1 (5 bases). This CDR3 has 13 residues. The CDR3 DNA reads TGTGCCAGCAGTTTTTCAGGGCCAGAGACCCTGTACTTC. It is translated as CASSFSGPETLYF.

V gene TRBV12-3 or TRBV12-4 combines with J gene TRBJ2-4; tentative D call: TRBD2 (6 bases). Trimming stripped 7 bases from V and 1 base from J, with 17 bases between. The CDR3 extends over 16 amino acids. CDR3 DNA sequence: TGTGCCAGCACCCCCACGGCGGGGCTGGCCAAAAACATTCAGTACTTC. Amino acids: CASTPTAGLAKNIQYF.

V usage is TRBV4-3 and J usage is TRBJ2-5; D is tentatively TRBD1 or TRBD2 (5 bases each). Germline V CDR1 and CDR2: LGHNA, YSLEER. The CDR3 spans 13 residues. V was clipped by 1 base and J by 5 bases, with 8 bases between them. The CDR3: CASSQGEGETQYF. In DNA form, the CDR3 reads TGCGCCAGCAGCCAAGGAGAGGGGGAGACCCAGTACTTC.

This clonotype appeared many times. V and J are TRBV6-1 and TRBJ1-5, with D maybe TRBD1 (5 bases). Germline-derived CDR1 and CDR2 are MNHNS and SASEGT. This CDR3 region has 13 residues. Trimming took 4 bases from V and 3 from J, leaving 7 bases between them. CDR3 bases: TGTGCCAGCAGTGTGGGGGTCAATCAGCCCCAGCATTTT. This encodes CASSVGVNQPQHF.

This clonotype appeared many times. For the CDR3, the DNA is TGCAGTGCCAGAAGCCCGGGCCGTTTGGCCCAATCCTACGAGCAGTACTTC. Translating gives CSARSPGRLAQSYEQYF. The chain employs TRBV20-1 and TRBJ2-7, with D hard to call. CDR3 length: 17 residues. V was clipped by 6 bases and J by 1 base, with 25 bases between them. CDR1 is DFQATT, CDR2 SNEGSKA, per germline (reference sequence).